Included here is one TCR beta chain sequence, with context. The record originates from a study of blood T cell repertoires in COVID-19. Sequencing used immunoSEQ multiplex PCR; TCRdb keeps in-frame clones, though not all of them. Counted here are approximately 69,000 clones, more than 70% occurring once; the ten biggest clones make up 47%. The V end was cut by 5 bases, the J end by 1 base, with 17 bases between. CDR1 is SGHAT, CDR2 FQNNGV, per germline. The CDR3 totals 17 residues. The chain is built from TRBV11-2 and TRBJ2-2, with D possibly TRBD2 on 6 matching bases. The receptor comes from a human donor in a cohort sampled during active COVID-19. Sequencing input: peripheral blood. CDR3 in amino acids: CASSPLGGPWNTGELFF. In DNA form, the CDR3 reads TGTGCCAGCAGCCCCCTCGGGGGACCTTGGAACACCGGGGAGCTGTTTTTT. Supplemented by reference TRBV11-2 and TRBJ2-2, the full variable domain reads EAGVAQSPRYKIIEKRQSVAFWCNPISGHATLYWYQQILGQGPKLLIQFQNNGVVDDSQLPKDRFSAERLKGVDSTLKIQPAKLEDSAVYLCASSPLGGPWNTGELFFGEGSRLTVL.